Shown below are 11 T cell receptor beta chains from a single sample sequenced in a study of control samples from healthy donors and cancer patients (dated by TCRdb to the early 2020s). Library preparation was by the immunoSEQ multiplex PCR assay. Not all clones reach the TCRdb copy of this immuneACCESS table, which keeps in-frame sequences only. Checked studies attribute under half of the gap to unresolved V genes and leave the rest unexplained. This sample has around 110,000 clones in its table, and over 75% of those were observed once. The top ten constitute about 1.1% of the sample. The sequenced sample consisted of PBMCs. These receptors were obtained from a woman aged 45-65 years with colorectal cancer.

The CDR3: CATSATPQGGYTF. The CDR3 DNA follows: TGTGCCACCAGTGCAACTCCACAGGGAGGCTACACCTTC. The V gene is TRBV24-1, the J gene TRBJ1-2; tentatively, D is TRBD1 (6 bases). CDR3 length: 13 residues. V gave up 5 bases and J gave up 8 bases, with 14 bases separating them. CDR1 is KGHDR, CDR2 SFDVKD, per germline.

The CDR3 nucleotides read TGTGCCAGCAGCCAGGGTTCTGAGCAGTACTTC. It translates to CASSQGSEQYF. The chain employs TRBV11-3 and TRBJ2-7; TRBD1 is a possible D gene (5 bases). This CDR3 has 11 residues. With 5 bases removed from V and 7 bases from J, the gap between germline ends came to 9 bases. The germline CDR1 and CDR2 sequences are SGHNT and YENEEA.

This sequence joins TRBV5-1 and TRBJ2-5; 8 bases are shared with TRBD1. With V trimmed by 0 bases and J by 2 bases, 0 bases remained unmatched. The CDR3 spans 14 residues. Germline CDR1 reads SGHRS; CDR2 reads YFSETQ. The CDR3 DNA sequence: TGCGCCAGCAGCTTGGGGACAGGGCAAGAGACCCAGTACTTC. Amino acids: CASSLGTGQETQYF.

The chain has TRBV10-2 and TRBJ1-6; no reliable D call. V was clipped by 5 bases and J by 6 bases, with 14 bases between them. The CDR3 is 15 residues long. From germline, CDR1 is WSHSY and CDR2 SAAADI. CDR3 nucleotide sequence: TGCGCCAGCAGTCCCCAGCGTCGGGGTAATTCACCCCTCCACTTT. It specifies CASSPQRRGNSPLHF.

The chain couples TRBV27 to TRBJ1-6; D ambiguous. The CDR3 contains 12 residues. Per germline, CDR1 MNHEY and CDR2 SMNVEV (reference sequence). The ends were cut back, 8 bases at V and 7 bases at J, with 9 bases in the middle. CDR3 nucleotide sequence: TGTGCCAGCCGGTTTGAGAATTCACCCCTCCACTTT. This codes for CASRFENSPLHF.

The J gene is TRBJ1-1, the V gene TRBV5-1; maybe TRBD1 (6 bases). CDR1 is SGHRS, CDR2 YFSETQ, per germline. Between the trimmed V and J ends, which lost 3 bases and 2 bases, there was a span of 8 bases. This CDR3 has 13 amino acids. CDR3 sequence (DNA): TGCGCCAGCAGCTCGGACAGTAACACTGAAGCTTTCTTT. It specifies CASSSDSNTEAFF.

This chain connects TRBV11-2 to TRBJ2-7; 12 bases align to TRBD2. V shed 5 bases and J 4 bases; nucleotides not matched to a gene: 12. Germline CDR1 and CDR2: SGHAT and FQNNGV. This CDR3 spans 17 amino acids. DNA for the CDR3: TGTGCCAGCAGCCCACGCTTAACTAGCGGGAGGCTATACGAGCAGTACTTC. Encoded protein: CASSPRLTSGRLYEQYF.

The chain links TRBV19 to TRBJ1-5; perhaps TRBD1 as D (5 bases). The CDR3 length is 18 residues. Deletions cut 3 bases from V and 2 bases from J, with 20 bases between. The germline V gene encodes CDR1 LNHDA and CDR2 SQIVND (reference sequence). The CDR3 nucleotides read TGTGCCAGTAGTATCCAGCTTTCCCCGGGACGGGGCAATCAGCCCCAGCATTTT. Its protein is CASSIQLSPGRGNQPQHF.

J is TRBJ2-3 and V is TRBV9; 10 bases fit TRBD2. Germline CDR1 SGDLS, CDR2 YYNGEE. CDR3 length: 16 residues. V lost 4 bases and J lost 5; bases outside the gene matches: 10. The CDR3 is CASSPRGSGGIDTQYF. For the CDR3, the DNA is TGTGCCAGCAGCCCCCGGGGTAGCGGGGGGATAGATACGCAGTATTTT.

A word on this clone: This CDR3 is also generated by other DNA sequences in the sample. V and J are TRBV5-1 and TRBJ2-6; D might be TRBD1 (5 bases). CDR3 length: 15 residues. V lost 0 bases and J 1 base, leaving 5 bases between the germline ends. The V gene's germline CDR1 is SGHRS and CDR2 YFSETQ. The chain's CDR3 is CASSLAGSGANVLTF. The CDR3 DNA sequence: TGCGCCAGCAGCTTGGCAGGGTCTGGGGCCAACGTCCTGACTTTC.

This CDR3 reads CARGTANYEQYF. In nucleotides, the CDR3 is TGTGCCAGGGGGACAGCGAACTACGAGCAGTACTTC. The V gene is TRBV2, the J gene TRBJ2-7; 7 bases fit TRBD1. V was pared by 9 bases and J by 3 bases, with 5 bases of the junction left unmatched. Germline assignment: CDR1 SNHLY and CDR2 FYNNEI. CDR3 length: 12 amino acids. Supplemented by reference TRBV2 and TRBJ2-7, the full variable domain reads EPEVTQTPSHQVTQMGQEVILRCVPISNHLYFYWYRQILGQKVEFLVSFYNNEISEKSEIFDDQFSVERPDGSNFTLKIRSTKLEDSAMYFCARGTANYEQYFGPGTRLTVT.